This paragraph covers one TCR beta chain sequence. This sample was taken from a study of T cells in tuberculosis. Method: immunoSEQ multiplex PCR; TCRdb's copy keeps in-frame clones and lacks some. Of tens of thousands of clones listed, 80% to 95% were seen once; the top ten hold approximately 7.5%. Germline V gene data show CDR1 as SGHVS and CDR2 as FQNEAQ. V gave up 3 bases and J gave up 6 bases, with 15 bases separating them. CDR3 length equals 15 residues. This chain joins TRBV7-8 and TRBJ2-1, with D perhaps matching TRBD1 (6 bases). The source is a donor under 30 with latent tuberculosis or without tuberculosis infection. Some clones in this sample may be carry-over from other donors' samples. Sequencing was performed on PBMCs. This CDR3 is CASSFGQIHVNEQFF. The CDR3 nucleotides read TGTGCCAGCAGCTTCGGACAGATCCACGTCAATGAGCAGTTCTTC.